A single sample gave rise to the 25 T cell receptor beta chains below, sequenced in a study of graft-versus-host responses after intestinal transplantation. Their specific antigens are unknown. TCRdb's table, derived via immunoSEQ multiplex PCR, lists solely in-frame clones and lacks some. Of about 81,000 clones in the sample, roughly 89% are singletons; the top ten hold approximately 0.35%. The sequenced sample was unstimulated CD4+ T cells sorted from spleen or lymph node cells, obtained before intestinal transplant. These receptors came from a human donor who received an intestinal transplant.

This chain joins TRBV19 and TRBJ2-2, with D hard to call. The germline gives CDR1 LNHDA, CDR2 SQIVND (reference sequence). Trimming removed 6 bases at V and 13 bases at J, with 15 bases between. The CDR3 runs 12 residues. The CDR3 protein is CASSPGGRRLFF. The CDR3 DNA reads as TGTGCCAGTAGCCCGGGTGGAAGGAGGCTGTTTTTT.

Here the CDR3 DNA reads TGTGCCAGCAGTGTTCGAAGCGGACGCACAGATACGCAGTATTTT. As protein: CASSVRSGRTDTQYF. The chain joins TRBV6-1 to TRBJ2-3; tentative D call: TRBD2 (5 bases). Germline V gene data show CDR1 as MNHNS and CDR2 as SASEGT. V was cut by 4 bases and J by 1 base, with 12 bases left in between. CDR3 length equals 15 residues.

V usage is TRBV7-3 and J usage is TRBJ2-5; 7 bases agree with TRBD1. The CDR3 has 13 amino acids. V lost 5 bases and J lost 4; bases outside the gene matches: 4. Germline V gene lookup returns CDR1 SGHTA and CDR2 FQGTGA. The chain's CDR3 is CASSGGQSETQYF. The CDR3 region has the DNA TGTGCCAGCAGCGGGGGACAGTCAGAGACCCAGTACTTC.

V usage is TRBV4-2 and J usage is TRBJ2-3, with 7 bases matching TRBD2. The length of the CDR3 is 17 residues. The trim removed 5 bases at V and 3 bases at J, leaving 14 bases unmatched. The germline V gene has CDR1 LGHNA and CDR2 YNFKEQ. This chain's CDR3 is CASSSSRTSGTTDTQYF. The CDR3 DNA sequence: TGTGCCAGCAGCTCCTCTCGGACTAGTGGCACAACAGATACGCAGTATTTT.

This clone was seen just once. The chain combines TRBV11-2 with TRBJ2-1; unclear D gene. Per the germline V gene, CDR1 is SGHAT and CDR2 is FQNNGV. The CDR3 has 13 amino acids. Trimming shortened V by 2 bases and J by 10 bases, and 12 bases separated the two germline ends. This CDR3 reads CASSLIENAEQFF. The CDR3 coding sequence is TGTGCCAGCAGCTTAATAGAAAACGCCGAGCAGTTCTTC.

This rearrangement joins TRBV2 to TRBJ2-5; possible D gene TRBD1, 5 bases. Gene TRBJ2-7 matches the end of the DNA better, so the J call may be wrong. Per germline, CDR1 SNHLY and CDR2 FYNNEI. This CDR3 has 15 residues. For the CDR3, the DNA is TGTGCCAGCAACCCGACGTTCAGGGCTGCTTACGAGCAGTACTTC. Translated: CASNPTFRAAYEQYF.

This sequence joins TRBV9 and TRBJ1-6; TRBD1 agrees at 7 bases. The CDR3 is made up of 13 amino acids. V shed 0 bases and J 12 bases; nucleotides not matched to a gene: 3. Germline CDR1 is SGDLS and CDR2 is YYNGEE. DNA of the CDR3: TGTGCCAGCAGCGTAGAGGCAGGGGGACCCCTCCACTTT. Protein sequence: CASSVEAGGPLHF.

The gene calls are TRBV28 and TRBJ1-1, with TRBD1 as a possible D gene (6 bases). Trimming stripped 6 bases from V and 3 bases from J, with 14 bases between. Germline values: CDR1 MDHEN, CDR2 SYDVKM. The CDR3 extends over 14 amino acids. This CDR3 is CASSDNGGHTEAFF. The CDR3 DNA reads TGTGCCAGCAGCGATAATGGGGGCCACACTGAAGCTTTCTTT.

This chain connects TRBV6-1 to TRBJ2-7; 8 bases agree with TRBD2. Trimming took 4 bases from V and 3 from J; bases not matched to a gene: 5. The CDR3 is 14 residues long. CDR1 and CDR2 from the germline V gene are MNHNS and SASEGT. The CDR3 sequence is CASSVSGALYEQYF. The DNA of the CDR3 is TGTGCCAGCAGTGTTAGCGGGGCCCTCTACGAGCAGTACTTC.

The rearrangement links TRBV5-1 to TRBJ2-7, with D perhaps TRBD2 (7 bases). The length of the CDR3 is 15 residues. Germline V gene data show CDR1 as SGHRS and CDR2 as YFSETQ. V lost 0 bases and J lost 2, with 12 bases in between. CDR3 loop: CASSLDGGAPYEQYF. The CDR3 bases are TGCGCCAGCAGCTTGGATGGGGGGGCGCCCTACGAGCAGTACTTC.

CDR3 nucleotide sequence: TGCGCCAGCACTCGATCGAGCGGGAGTAGGGAGACCCAGTACTTC. Translated: CASTRSSGSRETQYF. The genes are TRBV5-1 and TRBJ2-5; 8 bases are shared with TRBD2. CDR1 SGHRS and CDR2 YFSETQ come from the germline V gene. The length of the CDR3 is 15 residues. V lost 6 bases and J lost 5; bases outside the gene matches: 12.

This sequence joins TRBV9 and TRBJ2-3; maybe TRBD2 (5 bases). CDR1 and CDR2 (germline): SGDLS, YYNGEE. The CDR3 has 14 amino acids. Trimming cost V 0 bases and J 6 bases, with 11 bases left between them. The CDR3 bases are TGTGCCAGCAGCGTAGCATCCTCGGGGGATACGCAGTATTTT. Translation: CASSVASSGDTQYF.

This clone has a handful of counts. The genes are TRBV16 and TRBJ1-1; 7 nucleotides match TRBD1. Germline CDR1 reads KGHSY; CDR2 reads FQNENV. The CDR3 is 15 residues long. The junction had 9 bases not matched to a gene; V was cut back by 4 bases and J by 4 bases. The DNA for the CDR3 is TGTGCCAGCAGCCTCGCCCCCAGACAGGGCACTGAAGCTTTCTTT. It specifies CASSLAPRQGTEAFF.

This clone was seen more than once but under ten times. The DNA of the CDR3 is TGTGCCAGCAGCTCAGGACTAGCGGGAGTGAGAGACGAGCAGTACTTC. Protein sequence: CASSSGLAGVRDEQYF. This chain connects TRBV5-4 to TRBJ2-7; 13 bases fit TRBD2. From germline, CDR1 is SGHNT and CDR2 YYREEE (reference sequence). Trimming removed 3 bases from V and 5 bases from J; junction bases left unmatched: 8. CDR3 length: 16 residues.

This chain links TRBV29-1 with TRBJ1-1; D may be TRBD1 (5 bases). Germline values: CDR1 SQVTM, CDR2 ANQGSEA. This CDR3 contains 13 residues. The germline V and J ends were trimmed by 4 bases and 4 bases, with 13 bases remaining between them. The CDR3 region has the DNA TGCAGCGTTGTTCAGGGATTGGGCACTGAAGCTTTCTTT. Its protein product is CSVVQGLGTEAFF.

This chain connects TRBV21-1 to TRBJ1-5. TRBV21-1 is noted as a pseudogene. The CDR3 is 17 amino acids. DNA for the CDR3: TGTGCCAGCAGCATAAGTATAAACCCCGGAATATGCGGGCCCCAGCATTTT. Translating gives CASSISINPGICGPQHF.

The genes are TRBV5-4 and TRBJ2-5; 7 bases map to TRBD1. Trimming at V came to 3 bases and at J to 6 bases, leaving 8 bases not matched to a gene. The CDR3 covers 14 residues. CDR1 and CDR2 from the germline V gene are SGHNT and YYREEE (reference sequence). The CDR3 sequence is CASSSPRQGQTQYF. The CDR3 coding sequence is TGTGCCAGCAGCTCCCCGCGACAGGGCCAGACCCAGTACTTC.

The genes are TRBV2 and TRBJ2-5, with 12 nucleotides matching TRBD2. In germline, CDR1 is SNHLY, CDR2 FYNNEI. This CDR3 spans 13 amino acids. V shed 6 bases and J 9 bases; nucleotides not matched to a gene: 5. The CDR3: CASRLAGGRAQYF. The CDR3 nucleotides read TGTGCCAGCAGACTAGCGGGAGGCCGGGCCCAGTACTTC. The variable domain in full, completed from reference TRBV2 and TRBJ2-5, reads EPEVTQTPSHQVTQMGQEVILRCVPISNHLYFYWYRQILGQKVEFLVSFYNNEISEKSEIFDDQFSVERPDGSNFTLKIRSTKLEDSAMYFCASRLAGGRAQYFGPGTRLLVL.

This clone was recorded only once. J is TRBJ2-1 and V is TRBV19; 15 positions agree with TRBD2. J lost 1 base, V lost 8 bases, and 18 bases had no gene match. This CDR3 has 21 residues. The germline V gene has CDR1 LNHDA and CDR2 SQIVND (reference sequence). The CDR3 sequence: CASPQTLSGLAGGRSYNEQFF. In DNA, the CDR3 is TGTGCCAGTCCCCAGACTCTGTCCGGACTAGCGGGGGGGAGGTCCTACAATGAGCAGTTCTTC.

The chain links TRBV11-2 to TRBJ1-5; D call uncertain. Trimming removed 0 bases from V and 0 bases from J, with 9 bases in between. Germline V gene lookup returns CDR1 SGHAT and CDR2 FQNNGV. CDR3 size: 16 residues. The CDR3, as DNA: TGTGCCAGCAGCTTAGAATTACGGTATAGCAATCAGCCCCAGCATTTT. This encodes CASSLELRYSNQPQHF.

J is TRBJ2-1 and V is TRBV29-1; 11 positions agree with TRBD2. The CDR3 has 15 residues. The ends lost 6 bases at V and 0 bases at J; junction bases unmatched: 4. The germline gives CDR1 SQVTM, CDR2 ANQGSEA. As DNA, the CDR3 is TGCAGCGTCCCTAGCGGGAGGAGCTCCTACAATGAGCAGTTCTTC. Translated, it gives CSVPSGRSSYNEQFF.

The rearrangement joins TRBV5-6 to TRBJ1-2, with 7 bases identical to TRBD1. V shed 2 bases, J shed 10 bases, and the junction held 11 bases outside the gene matches. Germline V lookup: CDR1 SGHDT, CDR2 YYEEEE. CDR3 length: 14 residues. CDR3 coding DNA: TGTGCCAGCAGCTTAACCACAGGGGTCCACCTCTACACCTTC. This codes for CASSLTTGVHLYTF.

The chain carries TRBV5-1 and TRBJ2-7; 9 bases line up with TRBD1. Trimming took 1 base from V and 2 from J; bases not matched to a gene: 7. Germline-derived CDR1 and CDR2 are SGHRS and YFSETQ. The CDR3 runs 16 residues. CDR3 region: CASSLPPGQGPYEQYF. The CDR3 coding sequence is TGCGCCAGCAGCTTGCCCCCGGGACAGGGACCCTACGAGCAGTACTTC.

V and J are TRBV5-1 and TRBJ2-5; TRBD2 matches 16 bases. Losses at the gene ends were 4 bases for V and 5 bases for J; bases not matched to a gene: 11. In germline, CDR1 is SGHRS, CDR2 YFSETQ. The length of the CDR3 is 18 residues. As DNA, the CDR3 is TGCGCCAGCAGCCCGGTGGGACTAGCGGGGGGGACAGGGGAGACCCAGTACTTC. Residues: CASSPVGLAGGTGETQYF.

The genes are TRBV6-1 and TRBJ1-5; 7 nucleotides line up with TRBD1. The germline V gene has CDR1 MNHNS and CDR2 SASEGT. The CDR3 extends over 13 amino acids. V was pared by 6 bases and J by 8 bases, with 7 bases of the junction left unmatched. The CDR3 nucleotides read TGTGCCAGCAGGACGACAGGGTTTGAGCCCCAGCATTTT. Its translation: CASRTTGFEPQHF.